This T cell receptor beta chain emerged from a study of blood T cell repertoires in COVID-19. Turning to the study itself: Spain, Italy and the United States supplied samples that represented acute and convalescent COVID-19. From T cells, B-cell-depleted T cells, or PBMCs came the material, which was cDNA or gDNA.

Participants were aged roughly 18 to 100 years from around 24 US areas. Each recovered donor of Cohort 3 presented with two negative PCRs, clearance, or symptom resolution. Germline V gene sequence: CDR1 SEHNR, CDR2 FQNEAQ (reference sequence). V dropped 5 bases and J dropped 6; count of bases not matched to a gene: 11. There are 18 residues in the CDR3. TCRdb keeps only in-frame clones here, not all; method: immunoSEQ multiplex PCR. The sample shows about 200,000 clones, about 89% of them seen only once. The clonotype originates from a woman aged 18-30 years who had recovered from COVID-19. V is TRBV7-9 and J is TRBJ2-1; 15 positions agree with TRBD2. The sequencing input was PBMCs or T cells enriched from blood (not recorded which). As DNA, the CDR3 is TGTGCCAGCAGCCTCCGGACTAGCGGGGGGGCACGCGGCAATGAGCAGTTCTTC. The encoded protein is CASSLRTSGGARGNEQFF.